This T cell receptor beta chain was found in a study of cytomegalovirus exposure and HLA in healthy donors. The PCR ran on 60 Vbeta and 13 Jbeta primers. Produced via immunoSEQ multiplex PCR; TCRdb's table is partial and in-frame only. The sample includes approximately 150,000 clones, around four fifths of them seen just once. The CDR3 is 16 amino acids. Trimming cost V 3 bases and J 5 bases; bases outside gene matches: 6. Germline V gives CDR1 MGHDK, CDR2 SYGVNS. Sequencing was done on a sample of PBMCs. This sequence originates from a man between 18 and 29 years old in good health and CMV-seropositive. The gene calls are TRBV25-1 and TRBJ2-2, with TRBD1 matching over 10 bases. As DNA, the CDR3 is TGTGCCAGCAGTGATCAGAGGACAGGGGGGACCGGGGAGCTGTTTTTT. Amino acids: CASSDQRTGGTGELFF.